The 3 T cell receptor beta chains below come from one sample, sequenced in a study of OX40 agonist ivuxolimab in advanced cancers. Some clones are missing from TCRdb's copy, which holds only in-frame ones; the method was immunoSEQ multiplex PCR. The sample contains 70,000 to 75,000 clones, 82% of which appear only once. Sequenced here: CD4+ or CD8+ T cells sorted from blood, sampled in a trial of the OX40 agonist ivuxolimab. The receptors were gathered from an adult with an advanced solid tumor such as melanoma, head and neck, liver or kidney cancer.

This clone was detected only a few times. The chain employs TRBV6-6 and TRBJ2-7; the D call may be TRBD1 or TRBD2 (5 bases each). Trimming took off 7 bases at V and 6 bases at J, with 13 bases between the two ends. From germline, CDR1 is MNHNY and CDR2 SVGAGI (reference sequence). There are 12 residues in the CDR3. DNA of the CDR3: TGTGCCAGCACCGGGGTTGGGGGCGAGCAGTACTTC. It codes for CASTGVGGEQYF.

This clone was counted between two and nine times. The CDR3 loop is CASSQRQGAGEQYF. Written as DNA, the CDR3 is TGTGCCAGCAGCCAACGACAGGGGGCAGGAGAGCAGTACTTC. The V and J genes are TRBV14 and TRBJ2-7; 10 bases match TRBD1. V trimming: 2 bases; J trimming: 7 bases; junction bases outside the gene matches: 5. This CDR3 spans 14 amino acids. Germline CDR1 is SGHDN and CDR2 is FVKESK.

The chain uses TRBV9 and TRBJ2-5; no clear D gene. The CDR3 consists of 12 residues. Germline V gene sequence: CDR1 SGDLS, CDR2 YYNGEE. Trimming removed 4 bases at V and 2 bases at J, with 6 bases between. The CDR3 nucleotides are TGTGCCAGCAGCCCCTTTCAAGAGACCCAGTACTTC. Encoded protein: CASSPFQETQYF.